The source of this T cell receptor beta chain is a study of blood T cell repertoires in COVID-19. The CDR3 covers 14 residues. Germline V gene lookup returns CDR1 KGHSH and CDR2 LQKENI. V shed 5 bases, J shed 2 bases, and the junction held 3 bases outside the gene matches. In Cohort 3, a recovered donor had either two negative PCRs, clearance, or symptom resolution. In its sample, this clone was seen a few times. Produced via immunoSEQ multiplex PCR; TCRdb's table is partial and in-frame only. The sample lists about 200,000 clones; about 90% were seen once. The TCR comes from a woman aged 18-30 years who had recovered from COVID-19. The rearrangement joins TRBV18 to TRBJ1-1; 9 positions agree with TRBD1. Sequenced: PBMCs or T cells enriched from blood (not recorded which). The CDR3 DNA sequence: TGTGCCAGCTCAGGGACAGGGCCAAACACTGAAGCTTTCTTT. It yields the protein CASSGTGPNTEAFF. The full variable domain, its missing parts supplied by reference TRBV18 and TRBJ1-1, is NAGVMQNPRHLVRRRGQEARLRCSPMKGHSHVYWYRQLPEEGLKFMVYLQKENIIDESGMPKERFSAEFPKEGPSILRIQQVVRGDSAAYFCASSGTGPNTEAFFGQGTRLTVV.